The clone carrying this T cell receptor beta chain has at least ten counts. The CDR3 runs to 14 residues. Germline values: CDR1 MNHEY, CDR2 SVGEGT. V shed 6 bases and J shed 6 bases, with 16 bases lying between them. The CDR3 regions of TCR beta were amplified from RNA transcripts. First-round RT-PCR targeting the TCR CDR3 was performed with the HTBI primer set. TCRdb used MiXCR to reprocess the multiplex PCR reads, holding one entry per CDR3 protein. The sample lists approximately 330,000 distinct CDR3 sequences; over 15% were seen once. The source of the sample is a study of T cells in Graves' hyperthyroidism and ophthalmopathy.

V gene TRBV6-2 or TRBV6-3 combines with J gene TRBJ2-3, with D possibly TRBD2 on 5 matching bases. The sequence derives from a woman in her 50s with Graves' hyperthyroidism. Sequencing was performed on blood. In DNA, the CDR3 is TGTGCCAGCAGCCCCCGAGGCAGAGGGGATACGCAGTATTTT. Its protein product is CASSPRGRGDTQYF.